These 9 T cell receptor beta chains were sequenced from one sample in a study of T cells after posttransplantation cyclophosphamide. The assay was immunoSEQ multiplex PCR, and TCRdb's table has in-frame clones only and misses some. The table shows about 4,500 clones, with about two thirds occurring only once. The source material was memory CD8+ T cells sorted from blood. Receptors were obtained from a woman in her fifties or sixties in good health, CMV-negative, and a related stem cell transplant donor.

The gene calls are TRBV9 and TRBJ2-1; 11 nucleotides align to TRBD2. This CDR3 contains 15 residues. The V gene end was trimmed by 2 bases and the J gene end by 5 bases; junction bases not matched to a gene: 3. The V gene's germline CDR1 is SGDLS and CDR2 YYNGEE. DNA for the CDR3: TGTGCCAGCAGCGTTGAACTAGCGGGGGACAATGAGCAGTTCTTC. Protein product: CASSVELAGDNEQFF. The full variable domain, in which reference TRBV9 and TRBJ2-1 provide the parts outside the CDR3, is DSGVTQTPKHLITATGQRVTLRCSPRSGDLSVYWYQQSLDQGLQFLIQYYNGEERAKGNILERFSAQQFPDLHSELNLSSLELGDSALYFCASSVELAGDNEQFFGPGTRLTVL.

CDR3 nucleotides: TGTGCCAGCAGCCAGGGACTAGCGAGTACCTACGAGCAGTACTTC. Amino acid sequence: CASSQGLASTYEQYF. V and J are TRBV7-2 and TRBJ2-7; 10 bases fit TRBD2. V lost 5 bases to trimming and J lost 2 bases; unmatched junction nucleotides: 6. CDR1 and CDR2 (germline): SGHTA, FQGNSA. The CDR3 sequence is 15 residues long.

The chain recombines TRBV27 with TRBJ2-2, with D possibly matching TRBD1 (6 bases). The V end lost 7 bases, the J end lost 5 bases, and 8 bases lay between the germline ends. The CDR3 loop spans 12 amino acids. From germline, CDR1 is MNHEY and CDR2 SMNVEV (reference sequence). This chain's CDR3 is CASIGGTGELFF. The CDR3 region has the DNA TGTGCCAGCATAGGGGGTACCGGGGAGCTGTTTTTT.

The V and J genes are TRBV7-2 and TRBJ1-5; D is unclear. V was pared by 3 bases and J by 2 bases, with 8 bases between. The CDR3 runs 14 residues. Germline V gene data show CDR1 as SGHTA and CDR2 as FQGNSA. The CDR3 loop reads CASSFGVGNQPQHF. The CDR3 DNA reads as TGTGCCAGCAGCTTCGGGGTCGGCAATCAGCCCCAGCATTTT.

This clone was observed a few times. CDR3 residues: CASRDSPFSFNYGYTF. The CDR3 region has the DNA TGTGCCAGCCGGGACAGCCCTTTCTCCTTTAACTATGGCTACACCTTC. The chain joins TRBV27 to TRBJ1-2; TRBD1 matches 7 bases. This CDR3 is built from 16 residues. The V segment lost 8 bases and the J segment 1 base; nucleotides outside the gene matches: 13. Germline assignment: CDR1 MNHEY and CDR2 SMNVEV (reference sequence).

The CDR3 DNA is TGTGCCAGCAGTCCTGGGACAGGCTTCTCCTACGAGCAGTACTTC. Translated: CASSPGTGFSYEQYF. V usage is TRBV28 and J usage is TRBJ2-7, with 8 bases matching TRBD1. CDR1 is MDHEN and CDR2 is SYDVKM in the germline V gene. The CDR3 runs to 15 residues. The ends lost 5 bases at V and 0 bases at J; junction bases unmatched: 6. The full variable domain, completed using reference TRBV28 and TRBJ2-7, is DVKVTQSSRYLVKRTGEKVFLECVQDMDHENMFWYRQDPGLGLRLIYFSYDVKMKEKGDIPEGYSVSREKKERFSLILESASTNQTSMYLCASSPGTGFSYEQYFGPGTRLTVT.

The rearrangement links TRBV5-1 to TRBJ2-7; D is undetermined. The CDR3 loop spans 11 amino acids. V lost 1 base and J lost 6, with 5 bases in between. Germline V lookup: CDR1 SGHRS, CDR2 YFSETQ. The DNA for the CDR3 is TGCGCCAGCAGCTTGTCGGGCGAGCAGTACTTC. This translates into CASSLSGEQYF.

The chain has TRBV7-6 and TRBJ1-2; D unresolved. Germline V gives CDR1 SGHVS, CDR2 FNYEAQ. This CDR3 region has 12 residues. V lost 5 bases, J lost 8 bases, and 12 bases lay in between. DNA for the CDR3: TGTGCCAGCAGCCCCGGGATTCGGGGCTACACCTTC. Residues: CASSPGIRGYTF.

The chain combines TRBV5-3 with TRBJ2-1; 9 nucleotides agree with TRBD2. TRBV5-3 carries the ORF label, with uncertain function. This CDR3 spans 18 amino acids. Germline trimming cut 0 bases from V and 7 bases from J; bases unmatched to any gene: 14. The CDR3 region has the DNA TGTGCCAGAAGCTTGGAGGCGGGAGGGCCTAGAACGGCAAATGAGCAGTTCTTC. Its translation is CARSLEAGGPRTANEQFF.